A selection of T cell receptor beta chains follows, all from one sample in a study of monozygotic twins with cystic fibrosis. The protocol was immunoSEQ multiplex PCR, while the TCRdb copy is restricted to in-frame clones and leaves out a portion. The sample includes around 10,000 clones, just over 99% seen only once; the top ten take 0.41%. The sample comprised blood. These receptors were obtained from a man aged 18 to 30 with cystic fibrosis. CDR3s include the opening cysteine and the closing phenylalanine or tryptophan. The D gene is left open where the match is weak. A row's size may be missing; if present it is once, few, many or a size class.

V gene	J gene	clone size	D gene	CDR3 protein	CDR3 DNA
TRBV28	TRBJ2-5	once	.	CASSSPLRRDVETQYF	TGTGCCAGCAGTTCACCCCTACGACGGGATGTGGAGACCCAGTACTTC
TRBV6-6	TRBJ2-7	.	.	CASSYDRSYEQYF	TGTGCCAGCAGTTACGACCGCTCCTACGAGCAGTACTTC
TRBV7-2	TRBJ1-2	.	TRBD1	CASIGDRVLDNYGYTF	TGTGCCAGCATCGGGGACAGGGTTTTAGATAACTATGGCTACACCTTC
TRBV10-3	TRBJ1-3	.	TRBD1	CAISVGQVDGNTIYF	TGTGCCATCAGTGTGGGACAGGTCGACGGAAACACCATATATTTT
TRBV5-4	TRBJ2-2	.	.	CASSPPPQGTAGHTGELFF	TGTGCCAGCAGCCCTCCCCCCCAGGGGACGGCGGGACACACCGGGGAGCTGTTTTTT
TRBV29-1	TRBJ2-3	.	TRBD2	CSVELAGPTDTQYF	TGCAGCGTTGAGCTAGCGGGACCTACAGATACGCAGTATTTT
TRBV21-1	TRBJ1-2	.	.	CASSKERYGYTF	TGTGCCAGCAGCAAAGAACGATATGGCTACACCTTC
TRBV6-1	TRBJ2-7	.	TRBD2	CASRRTSGASYEQYF	TGTGCCAGCAGGAGGACTAGCGGAGCCTCCTACGAGCAGTACTTC
TRBV10-1	TRBJ1-4	once	.	CASREGSNEKLFF	TGCGCCAGCCGCGAAGGGTCTAATGAAAAACTGTTTTTT
TRBV19	TRBJ2-7	.	.	CASTATGSSYEQYF	TGTGCCAGTACCGCCACGGGGTCGTCCTACGAGCAGTACTTC
TRBV27	TRBJ2-3	.	TRBD1	CASSLTSGGTGVDTQYF	TGTGCCAGCAGTCTGACTTCCGGGGGGACAGGGGTAGATACGCAGTATTTT
TRBV18	TRBJ2-1	.	.	CASTPSSVTYNEQFF	TGTGCCAGCACTCCTTCTAGCGTCACCTACAATGAGCAGTTCTTC
TRBV19	TRBJ1-3	.	.	CASSPDTSSGNTIYF	TGTGCCAGTAGTCCGGACACGAGCTCTGGAAACACCATATATTTT
TRBV11-3	TRBJ2-2	.	.	CASSYQGGDTGELFF	TGTGCCAGCAGCTACCAGGGCGGGGACACCGGGGAGCTGTTTTTT
TRBV11-2	TRBJ2-3	.	TRBD2	CASSLRGVGTDTQYF	TGTGCCAGCAGCTTACGGGGGGTGGGCACAGATACGCAGTATTTT
TRBV29-1	TRBJ2-3	.	.	CSVGFEFRTDTQYF	TGCAGCGTTGGGTTCGAGTTTAGAACAGATACGCAGTATTTT
TRBV5-5	TRBJ2-3	.	TRBD2	CASSQVGFQGLATTDTQYF	TGTGCCAGCAGCCAGGTCGGATTCCAAGGACTAGCGACCACAGATACGCAGTATTTT
TRBV7-3	TRBJ2-2	.	.	CASSLTFGANTGELFF	TGTGCCAGCAGCTTAACGTTCGGGGCGAACACCGGGGAGCTGTTTTTT
TRBV5-1	TRBJ2-7	.	.	CASSLEGEQYF	TGCGCCAGCAGCTTGGAGGGCGAGCAGTACTTC
TRBV7-2	TRBJ1-1	.	.	CASSAISTSWLYF	TGTGCCAGCAGCGCGATATCTACAAGTTGGCTCTATTTT
TRBV2	TRBJ2-3	.	TRBD2	CASSRLAGTDTQYF	TGTGCCAGCAGCCGACTAGCGGGAACGGATACGCAGTATTTT
TRBV5-1	TRBJ1-1	.	.	CASSLNPWDTEAFF	TGCGCCAGCAGCTTGAACCCGTGGGACACTGAAGCTTTCTTT
TRBV9	TRBJ2-7	.	TRBD1	CASSVAGGAGYEQYF	TGTGCCAGCAGCGTAGCAGGGGGCGCGGGCTACGAGCAGTACTTC
TRBV2	TRBJ2-1	.	TRBD2	CARQRKRGGNEQFF	TGTGCCAGGCAGCGTAAGCGGGGTGGTAATGAGCAGTTCTTC
TRBV14	TRBJ2-5	once	.	CASSPIPGETQYF	TGTGCCAGCAGCCCGATCCCGGGGGAGACCCAGTACTTC
TRBV11-3	TRBJ2-1	.	.	CASSLLDGNEQFF	TGTGCCAGCAGCTTGCTAGATGGCAATGAGCAGTTCTTC
TRBV5-1	TRBJ2-1	.	.	CASSLAWREQFF	TGCGCCAGCAGCTTGGCCTGGCGCGAGCAGTTCTTC